These 23 T cell receptor beta chains share one sample of origin, sequenced in a study of CD8 T cells in Susac syndrome (dated by TCRdb to about 2019). Libraries were constructed by the immunoSEQ multiplex PCR assay. RNA was extracted using the RNeasy kit, and about 0.45 to 1 ug of the RNA was reverse transcribed with random hexamers. TCRdb trimmed public reads at Q25 via fastp, called clones via MiXCR and kept in-frame beta chains. Every distinct CDR3 protein forms one entry, paired with its most common genes and DNA. This sample is represented by about 200,000 distinct CDR3 sequences; 90% to 96% of them were singletons. About 0.093% of the sample lies in the top ten. The sequenced sample consisted of CD4+ T cells from PBMCs. These receptors all come from a human donor with multiple sclerosis.

V gene TRBV18 combines with J gene TRBJ2-5; D might be TRBD1 (6 bases). Trimming took 3 bases from V and 7 from J, leaving 21 bases between them. Germline assignment: CDR1 KGHSH and CDR2 LQKENI. There are 16 residues in the CDR3. CDR3 sequence reads: CASSPLALQGNGTQYF. The CDR3 coding sequence is TGTGCCAGCTCACCTCTTGCGCTTCAGGGGAACGGGACCCAGTACTTC.

The chain uses TRBV9 and TRBJ2-7; 8 bases are shared with TRBD2. The CDR3 runs 18 residues. V shed 0 bases, J shed 0 bases, and the junction held 11 bases outside the gene matches. Germline CDR1 and CDR2: SGDLS and YYNGEE. The CDR3 bases are TGTGCCAGCAGCGTAGGGGGTAGCGGGGACGTTAGCTCCTACGAGCAGTACTTC. The encoded protein is CASSVGGSGDVSSYEQYF.

V usage is TRBV30 and J usage is TRBJ2-7; perhaps TRBD1 as D (6 bases). V dropped 5 bases and J dropped 6 bases, with 17 bases sitting between them. Looked up from germline, CDR1 is GTSNPN and CDR2 is SVGIG (reference sequence). This CDR3 spans 13 amino acids. CDR3 sequence: CAWSLHSGAEQYF. CDR3 sequence (DNA): TGTGCCTGGTCCCTACACTCAGGGGCCGAGCAGTACTTC.

The V and J genes are TRBV12-3 or TRBV12-4 and TRBJ2-3; D call uncertain. V lost 8 bases and J 2 bases, leaving 5 bases between the germline ends. This CDR3 has 11 residues. The CDR3 DNA is TGTGCCAGCGGCATCACAGATACGCAGTATTTT. The encoded protein is CASGITDTQYF.

This clonotype was recorded only once. V is TRBV9 and J is TRBJ2-5; 7 nucleotides match TRBD1. V shed 5 bases, J shed 3 bases, and the junction held 10 bases outside the gene matches. The CDR3 is made up of 15 amino acids. The germline V gene has CDR1 SGDLS and CDR2 YYNGEE. CDR3 DNA sequence: TGTGCCAGCAGTAAATCAGGGGGAGTTGAAGAGACCCAGTACTTC. Protein sequence: CASSKSGGVEETQYF.

The chain carries TRBV19 and TRBJ2-5; perhaps TRBD1 as D (5 bases). Germline assignment: CDR1 LNHDA and CDR2 SQIVND (reference sequence). V was shortened by 2 bases and J by 1 base, with 5 bases between the two germline ends. The CDR3 covers 13 residues. DNA of the CDR3: TGTGCCAGTAGTATAAGGGGCCAAGAGACCCAGTACTTC. It yields the protein CASSIRGQETQYF.

The CDR3 sequence is CASSSGRQGIGETQYF. For the CDR3, the DNA is TGTGCCAGCAGTTCCGGACGACAGGGGATCGGGGAGACCCAGTACTTC. The rearrangement uses TRBV28 and TRBJ2-5; 8 bases are a match to TRBD1. The V gene end was trimmed by 4 bases and the J gene end by 5 bases; junction bases not matched to a gene: 12. Germline loops: CDR1 MDHEN, CDR2 SYDVKM. CDR3 length: 16 amino acids.

The CDR3 loop reads CASSLRTRVETQYF. In DNA, the CDR3 is TGTGCCAGCAGCCTCCGGACTAGGGTAGAGACCCAGTACTTC. The V gene is TRBV12-3 or TRBV12-4, the J gene TRBJ2-5; 7 bases match TRBD2. This CDR3 is 14 amino acids long. With 6 bases clipped from V and 4 bases from J, the junction kept 8 bases outside the gene matches.

This chain links TRBV6-2 or TRBV6-3 with TRBJ2-1; the match to TRBD1 covers 8 bases. V lost 1 base and J lost 8; bases outside the gene matches: 7. The germline V gene has CDR1 MNHEY and CDR2 SVGEGT. The CDR3 runs to 15 residues. The CDR3, as DNA: TGTGCCAGCAGTTACTTAGGACAGGGTTACTATGAGCAGTTCTTC. It specifies CASSYLGQGYYEQFF.

V gene TRBV5-4 combines with J gene TRBJ1-2; maybe TRBD1 (5 bases). This CDR3 spans 14 amino acids. The V end lost 4 bases, the J end lost 3 bases, and 13 bases lay between the germline ends. Germline values: CDR1 SGHNT, CDR2 YYREEE (reference sequence). CDR3 region: CASSQPGPDYGYTF. The CDR3 DNA is TGTGCCAGCAGCCAGCCGGGACCGGACTATGGCTACACCTTC.

CDR3 region: CAWSVLIPGEQYF. The CDR3 nucleotides are TGTGCCTGGAGTGTCCTTATACCGGGCGAGCAGTACTTC. V usage is TRBV30 and J usage is TRBJ2-7, with D uncertain. The CDR3 covers 13 residues. V dropped 0 bases and J dropped 6 bases, with 12 bases sitting between them. CDR1 and CDR2 (germline): GTSNPN, SVGIG (reference sequence).

The rearrangement links TRBV29-1 to TRBJ1-1, with D uncertain. Germline CDR1 and CDR2: SQVTM and ANQGSEA. V lost 4 bases and J lost 2, with 8 bases in between. CDR3 length: 12 amino acids. CDR3 nucleotides: TGCAGCGTTGTGTGGAAAAACACTGAAGCTTTCTTT. Its protein product is CSVVWKNTEAFF.

The V and J genes are TRBV20-1 and TRBJ1-2; no clear D. V lost 1 base and J 0 bases, leaving 6 bases between the germline ends. The CDR3 contains 13 residues. The V gene's germline CDR1 is DFQATT and CDR2 SNEGSKA (reference sequence). This chain's CDR3 is CSARGHPNYGYTF. CDR3 DNA sequence: TGCAGTGCTAGAGGGCACCCTAACTATGGCTACACCTTC.

The chain employs TRBV2 and TRBJ2-1; tentative D call: TRBD1 (6 bases). The CDR3 length is 13 residues. V lost 4 bases and J 4 bases, leaving 8 bases between the germline ends. CDR1 is SNHLY, CDR2 FYNNEI, per germline. Written as DNA, the CDR3 is TGTGCCAGCAGTGTAGGGGGTTACAATGAGCAGTTCTTC. This codes for CASSVGGYNEQFF.

V usage is TRBV30 and J usage is TRBJ1-3; D remains ambiguous. The CDR3 has 16 amino acids. V shed 4 bases and J shed 0 bases, with 16 bases lying between them. The germline gives CDR1 GTSNPN, CDR2 SVGIG (reference sequence). CDR3 coding DNA: TGTGCCTGGACCGGAGCGGTAAAACTCTCTGGAAACACCATATATTTT. This sequence encodes CAWTGAVKLSGNTIYF.

This clonotype was detected once. The chain recombines TRBV12-3 or TRBV12-4 with TRBJ1-1, with D unresolved. V shed 7 bases and J shed 10 bases, with 10 bases lying between them. This CDR3 comprises 10 residues. CDR3 residues: CASIQKRAFF. The DNA of the CDR3 is TGTGCCAGCATCCAAAAAAGAGCTTTCTTT.

The gene calls are TRBV4-1 and TRBJ2-7; D not certain. Germline values: CDR1 MGHRA, CDR2 YSYEKL. Trimming removed 5 bases at V and 3 bases at J, with 8 bases between. CDR3 length: 12 amino acids. CDR3 in amino acids: CASSSPGYEQYF. CDR3 bases: TGCGCCAGCAGCTCCCCCGGCTACGAGCAGTACTTC.

The chain has TRBV27 and TRBJ2-5; D is unclear. Per the germline V gene, CDR1 is MNHEY and CDR2 is SMNVEV (reference sequence). Trimming took 8 bases from V and 7 from J, leaving 17 bases between them. CDR3 length equals 13 residues. The CDR3 nucleotides read TGTGCCAGCTCCTCTGACCGGACGGGGACCCAGTACTTC. This gives the protein CASSSDRTGTQYF.

CDR3 DNA sequence: TGCAGCGTCAGGGGGGGCCCCGGGTTGATCCAGCATTTT. Residues: CSVRGGPGLIQHF. The chain is built from TRBV29-1 and TRBJ1-5, with 7 bases identical to TRBD1. CDR3 length equals 13 residues. Germline V CDR1 and CDR2: SQVTM, ANQGSEA. Trimming removed 6 bases from V and 12 bases from J; junction bases left unmatched: 14.

The chain employs TRBV11-2 and TRBJ2-5, with D unclear. V lost 5 bases, J lost 5 bases, and 12 bases lay in between. The CDR3 runs 13 residues. Germline CDR1 and CDR2: SGHAT and FQNNGV. CDR3 residues: CASSPNIRETQYF. The CDR3 coding sequence is TGTGCCAGCAGCCCGAACATTAGGGAGACCCAGTACTTC.

This clonotype turned up a few times. CDR3 protein: CASMRSGEQFF. The CDR3 coding sequence is TGCGCCAGCATGCGAAGTGGTGAGCAGTTCTTC. This rearrangement joins TRBV5-1 to TRBJ2-1, with D unclear. Between the trimmed V and J ends, which lost 6 bases and 9 bases, there was a span of 10 bases. The CDR3 length is 11 residues. Germline V gene lookup returns CDR1 SGHRS and CDR2 YFSETQ.

V usage is TRBV29-1 and J usage is TRBJ1-1, with TRBD1 as a possible D gene (6 bases). Germline assignment: CDR1 SQVTM and CDR2 ANQGSEA. The CDR3 loop spans 12 amino acids. Between the trimmed V and J ends, which lost 5 bases and 5 bases, there was a span of 12 bases. In nucleotides, the CDR3 is TGCAGCGTTATGGGGAGGGGGACTGAAGCTTTCTTT. This codes for CSVMGRGTEAFF.

The chain recombines TRBV6-6 with TRBJ1-5; the D gene is possibly TRBD1 (6 bases). The length of the CDR3 is 12 residues. Per the germline V gene, CDR1 is MNHNY and CDR2 is SVGAGI (reference sequence). V lost 6 bases, J lost 8 bases, and 11 bases lay in between. The chain's CDR3 is CASRVEGEPQHF. The CDR3 DNA is TGTGCCAGCAGGGTTGAGGGGGAGCCCCAGCATTTT.